These 20 T cell receptor beta chains originate from one sample sequenced in a study of T cells after yellow fever vaccination (dated by TCRdb to about 2019). According to the study, the label for this sample's treatment or condition signals: live attenuated yellow fever vaccine strain. The protocol used for the library was 5' RACE. The data were produced on an Illumina HiSeq 2500. In-frame beta chains were kept once TCRdb had trimmed the public reads at Q25 with fastp and called clones with MiXCR. Each record represents a unique CDR3 protein, reported with the most common genes and DNA among its rows. In this sample the table shows roughly 300,000 distinct CDR3 sequences, 6.5% to 8.5% of which occur a single time. The ten largest clones capture roughly a sixth of the sample. Sequences were derived from PBMCs, sampled about 41 days after the first yellow fever vaccination. The receptors stem from a man between 18 and 29 years old who received the YFV17D yellow fever vaccine.

This sequence joins TRBV4-1 and TRBJ1-4; unclear D gene. CDR1 is MGHRA, CDR2 YSYEKL, per germline. Trimming cost V 0 bases and J 0 bases, with 11 bases left between them. The CDR3 consists of 17 residues. The CDR3 spells CASSQEGGGATNEKLFF. The CDR3 bases are TGCGCCAGCAGCCAAGAAGGTGGCGGGGCAACTAATGAAAAACTGTTTTTT.

The V and J genes are TRBV4-1 and TRBJ2-3; D gene uncertain. The CDR3 is 12 residues long. Trimming took 4 bases from V and 7 from J, leaving 9 bases between them. CDR1 is MGHRA and CDR2 is YSYEKL in the germline V gene. CDR3: CASSPDRYTQYF. The DNA for the CDR3 is TGCGCCAGCAGCCCAGATCGGTATACGCAGTATTTT.

This clonotype came up a few times. V and J are TRBV2 and TRBJ1-1; 10 bases map to TRBD1. The junction had 9 bases not matched to a gene; V was cut back by 7 bases and J by 7 bases. The CDR3 is made up of 14 amino acids. Germline assignment: CDR1 SNHLY and CDR2 FYNNEI. CDR3 DNA: TGTGCCAGCATCGACAGGGGGCGACCCGTTGAAGCTTTCTTT. It yields the protein CASIDRGRPVEAFF.

In the case of this clonotype: A read error is possible here, since a much larger clone lies one base away. The V call is TRBV12-3 or TRBV12-4, the J call TRBJ1-2; tentative D call: TRBD1 (5 bases). The V end lost 5 bases, the J end lost 4 bases, and 11 bases lay between the germline ends. The length of the CDR3 is 13 residues. CDR3 sequence reads: CASSLGATYGYTF. The CDR3 DNA sequence: TGTGCCAGCAGTCTAGGGGCCACCTATGGCTACACCTTC.

The chain couples TRBV12-3 or TRBV12-4 to TRBJ2-7; unclear D gene. Trimming shortened V by 4 bases and J by 5 bases, and 12 bases separated the two germline ends. This CDR3 is built from 13 residues. CDR3 nucleotides: TGTGCCAGCAGTTCGAGCGTAGGCCACGAGCAGTACTTC. This codes for CASSSSVGHEQYF.

This clonotype came up a few times. V and J are TRBV4-1 and TRBJ2-7; 8 nucleotides match TRBD1. Germline assignment: CDR1 MGHRA and CDR2 YSYEKL. J gave up 6 bases and V 5 bases, and 9 bases lay outside the gene matches. The CDR3 spans 14 residues. CDR3 residues: CASSCLGQVCEQYF. For the CDR3, the DNA is TGCGCCAGCAGCTGCTTGGGACAGGTATGCGAGCAGTACTTC.

The chain uses TRBV23-1 and TRBJ2-2; 11 nucleotides line up with TRBD1. TRBV23-1 belongs to the ORF category, with a function that is uncertain. V shed 6 bases, J shed 7 bases, and the junction held 4 bases outside the gene matches. The length of the CDR3 is 14 residues. The CDR3 DNA follows: TGCGCCAGCAGGGGACAGGGGGAAGTCGGGGAGCTGTTTTTT. Protein product: CASRGQGEVGELFF.

The chain carries TRBV10-3 and TRBJ1-2; 7 bases agree with TRBD1. Germline loops: CDR1 ENHRY, CDR2 SYGVKD. The V segment lost 2 bases and the J segment 8 bases; nucleotides outside the gene matches: 11. This CDR3 is built from 15 residues. The CDR3 region is CAISEPQQGKGGYTF. CDR3 coding DNA: TGTGCCATCAGTGAGCCCCAACAGGGGAAAGGGGGCTACACCTTC.

This clonotype showed up just a few times. V and J are TRBV5-1 and TRBJ1-1; D not resolved. This CDR3 has 13 amino acids. Trimming removed 2 bases at V and 5 bases at J, with 10 bases between. Germline-derived CDR1 and CDR2 are SGHRS and YFSETQ. In DNA, the CDR3 is TGCGCCAGCAGCTTTGTGGGGTCTACTGAAGCTTTCTTT. Amino acid sequence: CASSFVGSTEAFF.

This clonotype was observed many times. This rearrangement joins TRBV5-1 to TRBJ2-1; 7 bases line up with TRBD2. Germline CDR1 SGHRS, CDR2 YFSETQ. The length of the CDR3 is 14 residues. The trim removed 3 bases at V and 5 bases at J, leaving 5 bases unmatched. CDR3 nucleotide sequence: TGCGCCAGCAGCTCCGGCGGGGGAGACAATGAGCAGTTCTTC. It translates to CASSSGGGDNEQFF.

The chain employs TRBV13 and TRBJ1-2; TRBD1 might be the D (5 bases). This CDR3 spans 15 amino acids. V was trimmed by 1 base and J by 4 bases, leaving 13 bases between them. Germline loops: CDR1 PRHDT, CDR2 FYEKMQ (reference sequence). The CDR3 DNA follows: TGTGCCAGCAGCTTAGAGGACACCTTTACCTATGGCTACACCTTC. This gives the protein CASSLEDTFTYGYTF.

A few counts support this clonotype. The V gene is TRBV12-3 or TRBV12-4, the J gene TRBJ2-5, with TRBD2 matching over 10 bases. The CDR3 has 15 residues. The trim removed 5 bases at V and 5 bases at J, leaving 8 bases unmatched. The CDR3 loop reads CASSQAGGPGETQYF. The CDR3 region has the DNA TGTGCCAGCAGTCAAGCGGGGGGGCCAGGTGAGACCCAGTACTTC.

This clonotype was detected many times. V is TRBV29-1 and J is TRBJ2-5, with TRBD1 as a possible D gene (7 bases). This CDR3 comprises 14 residues. From germline, CDR1 is SQVTM and CDR2 ANQGSEA. Trimming removed 8 bases at V and 2 bases at J, with 18 bases between. The CDR3 loop is CSLQAAGGQETQYF. The CDR3 bases are TGCAGCCTCCAGGCGGCAGGGGGGCAAGAGACCCAGTACTTC. The full variable domain, its missing parts supplied by reference TRBV29-1 and TRBJ2-5, is SAVISQKPSRDICQRGTSLTIQCQVDSQVTMMFWYRQQPGQSLTLIATANQGSEATYESGFVIDKFPISRPNLTFSTLTVSNMSPEDSSIYLCSLQAAGGQETQYFGPGTRLLVL.

The rearrangement uses TRBV18 and TRBJ1-1, with TRBD1 as a possible D gene (5 bases). This CDR3 comprises 16 residues. Trimming shortened V by 1 base and J by 5 bases, and 17 bases separated the two germline ends. CDR1 and CDR2 (germline): KGHSH, LQKENI. CDR3 in amino acids: CASSPREGTGLTEAFF. The DNA for the CDR3 is TGTGCCAGCTCACCACGGGAAGGGACCGGTCTGACTGAAGCTTTCTTT.

This clonotype was picked up a small number of times. The rearrangement uses TRBV9 and TRBJ1-2; D remains unclear. V gave up 4 bases and J gave up 4 bases, with 11 bases separating them. Per germline, CDR1 SGDLS and CDR2 YYNGEE. This CDR3 is 13 amino acids long. The CDR3 loop is CASSPDASYGYTF. For the CDR3, the DNA is TGTGCCAGCAGCCCCGACGCCTCCTATGGCTACACCTTC.

V gene TRBV19 combines with J gene TRBJ1-2; D perhaps matches TRBD1 (6 bases). Looked up from germline, CDR1 is LNHDA and CDR2 is SQIVND (reference sequence). The CDR3 is 15 residues long. The V gene lost 3 bases and the J gene lost 4 bases, with 15 bases spanning the gap. In DNA form, the CDR3 reads TGTGCCAGTAGTATTAGCAGGGGTGTTAGCTATGGCTACACCTTC. This codes for CASSISRGVSYGYTF.

This clonotype was counted a few times. The rearrangement links TRBV11-1 to TRBJ2-5; D unclear. The CDR3 consists of 14 residues. V lost 4 bases and J lost 1, with 10 bases in between. Per germline, CDR1 SGHAT and CDR2 FQDESV (reference sequence). Here the CDR3 reads CASSSRVGQETQYF. The DNA for the CDR3 is TGTGCCAGCAGCTCACGGGTTGGCCAAGAGACCCAGTACTTC.

This clonotype was seen more than once but under ten times. CDR3 coding DNA: TGTGCCAGCAGTGACCCAGGCCTCCTCTACGAGCAGTACTTC. It translates to CASSDPGLLYEQYF. The V gene is TRBV6-4, the J gene TRBJ2-7; D unclear. This CDR3 region has 14 residues. V was trimmed by 2 bases and J by 3 bases, leaving 11 bases between them. Looked up from germline, CDR1 is MRHNA and CDR2 is SNTAGT.

The chain links TRBV20-1 to TRBJ2-3; possibly TRBD1 for D (6 bases). The CDR3 runs to 13 residues. Trimming pared 5 bases from V and 0 bases from J, leaving 9 bases between. The germline gives CDR1 DFQATT, CDR2 SNEGSKA (reference sequence). The CDR3 nucleotides read TGCAGTGCTCCGGGACAAAGCACAGATACGCAGTATTTT. Its translation: CSAPGQSTDTQYF.

In this sample, this clonotype turned up many times. The chain is built from TRBV9 and TRBJ2-3, with 8 bases matching TRBD2. CDR1 and CDR2 (germline): SGDLS, YYNGEE. V lost 1 base to trimming and J lost 4 bases; unmatched junction nucleotides: 2. The CDR3 is 14 residues long. Here the CDR3 DNA reads TGTGCCAGCAGCGTAACGGGGGGGGCAGATACGCAGTATTTT. Translated: CASSVTGGADTQYF.